This is a list of T cell receptor beta chains from one sample in a study of cytomegalovirus exposure and HLA in healthy donors. Using immunoSEQ multiplex PCR, the repertoire was profiled, and TCRdb retains in-frame clones only, with some absent. The sample lists 150,000 to 200,000 clones, 80% to 85% seen once, with around 2% in the top ten. Material for sequencing was PBMCs. The receptors were sampled from a woman aged 18-30 years in good health and CMV-seropositive. The CDR3 runs from the conserved cysteine through the conserved F or W. The D gene is left open where the match is weak. Clone size, where shown, is once, few, many, or a class for clones that have expanded.

few	16	TRBD2	TRBV5-1	CASSYTSGGLRDTQYF
.	11	.	TRBV27	CASSSTYEQYF
.	15	TRBD1	TRBV7-9	CASSSGTGEGETQYF
once	14	TRBD1	TRBV7-9	CASSTTGGTGELFF
once	11	.	TRBV6-5	CASSYAGALFF
.	15	TRBD1	TRBV30	CAWGDRGRANEKLFF
.	15	.	TRBV11-2	CASSLEQGKGNTVYF
.	15	.	TRBV2	CASIPQGLRDNEQFF
.	16	.	TRBV28	CASSLGAKQWRETQYF
once	15	.	TRBV9	CASSSKSLPGDTQYF
.	13	TRBD1	TRBV19	CASSRQGETEAFF
.	13	.	TRBV7-2	CASSPRGQETQYF
.	14	.	TRBV9	CASSVQEIGNTIYF
.	14	.	TRBV7-3	CASSLDIGHSEAFF
.	16	TRBD1	TRBV7-9	CSSSSLGGQELETQYF
.	14	TRBD2	TRBV28	CASSLRGGLYEQYF
.	14	.	TRBV6-1	CASSDISNSYGYTF
.	15	.	TRBV7-3	CASSLGYRDQETQYF
few	15	TRBD1	TRBV6-1	CASSERGDRGNGYTF
.	15	.	TRBV4-3	CASSQDKGLAGELFF
.	15	.	TRBV6-6	CTSSYSSGGGYGYTF
.	16	TRBD1	TRBV27	CASSHSGTVSNQPQHF
.	14	TRBD2	TRBV29-1	CSVTTSGNTGELFF
.	14	TRBD1	TRBV7-9	CSSSPDRGGYGYTF
.	13	.	TRBV6-5	CASSYAANYGYTF
.	16	TRBD1	TRBV7-2	CASSPNPGQGWTEAFF
.	12	TRBD1	TRBV6-5	CASSVRQGAQYF
.	17	TRBD1	TRBV27	CASSPLLTGMRIDTQYF
.	15	TRBD1	TRBV6-1	CASIPDRGVYNEQFF
.	15	TRBD1	TRBV19	CASSGGTGQNTEAFF
.	12	.	TRBV28	CASTQGAQPQHF
few	17	TRBD1	TRBV2	CASSVSRDRDLGRPLHF
.	15	TRBD1	TRBV7-2	CASSRGQGGLNEQFF
once	16	TRBD2	TRBV9	CASSKPGLAGRETQYF
.	15	TRBD2	TRBV7-2	CASSPPGGGFIEQFF
.	16	.	TRBV15	CATSRDQDWVDYGYTF
.	15	.	TRBV30	CAWSDDDTSTDTQYF
.	15	.	TRBV7-2	CASSLVRFTKNIQYF
once	13	TRBD2	TRBV6-5	CASGSSGGGEQFF
.	13	.	TRBV27	CASSLGQNTEAFF
.	15	.	TRBV11-3	CASSSLWAGTDTQYF
.	16	TRBD2	TRBV5-1	CASSLGLAEISYEQYF
.	15	.	TRBV6-4	CASSVDGSGAGELFF
.	14	TRBD2	TRBV6-5	CASSPNPGGETQYF
.	14	.	TRBV21-1	CASRRQGRSTEAFF
.	15	.	TRBV9	CASSEGGTSYNEQFF